A selection of T cell receptor beta chains follows, all from one sample in a study of blood T cell repertoires in COVID-19. Using immunoSEQ multiplex PCR, the repertoire was profiled, and TCRdb retains in-frame clones only, with some absent. The sample holds roughly 300,000 clones, roughly 90% seen once. The sequencing sample was made of peripheral blood. These receptors all come from a woman aged 25 to 39 with COVID-19, enrolled during active disease. Both conserved end residues are part of each CDR3. Each record gives: J gene, D gene, V gene, clone size, CDR3 protein, CDR3 DNA. The D gene is left open where the match is weak. Not every row has a clone size; where given, it reads once, few, many or a size class.

J: TRBJ1-2
D: NA
V: TRBV6-5
size: NA
CDR3: CASRKEGMWHYGYTF
DNA: TGTGCCAGCAGGAAGGAGGGTATGTGGCACTATGGCTACACCTTC

J: TRBJ2-6
D: NA
V: TRBV19
size: NA
CDR3: CASTTGANVLTF
DNA: TGTGCCAGCACAACTGGGGCCAACGTCCTGACTTTC

J: TRBJ1-1
D: NA
V: TRBV19
size: NA
CDR3: CASSMEVNTEAFF
DNA: TGTGCCAGTAGTATGGAGGTGAACACTGAAGCTTTCTTT

J: TRBJ1-2
D: TRBD1
V: TRBV29-1
size: NA
CDR3: CSVVGSTGTANYGYTF
DNA: TGCAGCGTTGTGGGTTCTACAGGGACAGCTAACTATGGCTACACCTTC

J: TRBJ1-2
D: TRBD1
V: TRBV7-9
size: NA
CDR3: CASSLGDRGNYGYTF
DNA: TGTGCCAGCAGCTTAGGGGACAGGGGAAACTATGGCTACACCTTC

J: TRBJ2-3
D: TRBD2
V: TRBV6-1
size: NA
CDR3: CASSERAAGGADTQYF
DNA: TGTGCCAGCAGTGAACGGGCGGCGGGGGGGGCAGATACGCAGTATTTT

J: TRBJ2-1
D: NA
V: TRBV28
size: NA
CDR3: CASSLLYSSSYNEQFF
DNA: TGTGCCAGCAGTTTATTATACTCGAGCTCCTACAATGAGCAGTTCTTC

J: TRBJ2-5
D: TRBD1
V: TRBV28
size: NA
CDR3: CASSQGQGARETQYF
DNA: TGTGCCAGCAGCCAGGGACAGGGGGCTCGAGAGACCCAGTACTTC

J: TRBJ2-3
D: TRBD2
V: TRBV3-1/TRBV3-2
size: NA
CDR3: CASSPGLAGGPGTQYF
DNA: TGTGCCAGCAGCCCGGGACTAGCGGGGGGGCCGGGTACGCAGTATTTT

J: TRBJ1-2
D: NA
V: TRBV7-8
size: NA
CDR3: CASSLGTTGRSSYGYTF
DNA: TGTGCCAGCAGCCTAGGGACCACAGGGCGATCGAGCTATGGCTACACCTTC

J: TRBJ2-3
D: NA
V: TRBV7-2
size: NA
CDR3: CASSLALGGFGGSDTQYF
DNA: TGTGCCAGCAGCTTAGCGCTTGGGGGCTTTGGGGGTTCAGATACGCAGTATTTT

J: TRBJ1-2
D: NA
V: TRBV5-1
size: NA
CDR3: CASSPGNQLLNYGYTF
DNA: TGCGCCAGCAGCCCGGGTAACCAGCTTCTGAACTATGGCTACACCTTC

J: TRBJ2-6
D: NA
V: TRBV7-9
size: NA
CDR3: CATEGDYDSGANVLTF
DNA: TGTGCCACCGAGGGCGACTATGACTCTGGGGCCAACGTCCTGACTTTC

J: TRBJ1-1
D: NA
V: TRBV5-4
size: NA
CDR3: CASSLDSLMNTEAFF
DNA: TGTGCCAGCAGCTTGGACAGCCTCATGAACACTGAAGCTTTCTTT

J: TRBJ1-2
D: TRBD1
V: TRBV9
size: NA
CDR3: CASSPGQGVGGYTF
DNA: TGTGCCAGCAGCCCCGGACAGGGAGTTGGCGGCTACACCTTC

J: TRBJ2-2
D: NA
V: TRBV21-1
size: NA
CDR3: CASSKPRQGAPGELFF
DNA: TGTGCCAGCAGCAAACCTAGACAGGGGGCTCCCGGGGAGCTGTTTTTT

J: TRBJ1-1
D: NA
V: TRBV6-1
size: NA
CDR3: CASSEFRQDVEAFF
DNA: TGTGCCAGCAGTGAATTCCGACAGGACGTGGAAGCTTTCTTT

J: TRBJ1-1
D: TRBD1
V: TRBV2
size: NA
CDR3: CASGRDRADTEAFF
DNA: TGTGCCAGCGGACGTGACAGGGCGGACACTGAAGCTTTCTTT

J: TRBJ1-5
D: TRBD1
V: TRBV18
size: NA
CDR3: CASSPRAGGQPQHF
DNA: TGTGCCAGCTCACCACGGGCAGGGGGTCAGCCCCAGCATTTT

J: TRBJ1-5
D: NA
V: TRBV6-1
size: NA
CDR3: CASSERYSNQPQHF
DNA: TGTGCCAGCAGTGAGAGGTACAGCAATCAGCCCCAGCATTTT

J: TRBJ2-7
D: NA
V: TRBV5-6
size: NA
CDR3: CASSWGGRDRILHEQYF
DNA: TGTGCCAGCAGCTGGGGGGGTCGGGACAGGATCCTCCACGAGCAGTACTTC

J: TRBJ2-4
D: NA
V: TRBV2
size: NA
CDR3: CASSDSLAKNIQYF
DNA: TGTGCCAGCAGTGATTCCCTAGCCAAAAACATTCAGTACTTC

J: TRBJ2-7
D: NA
V: TRBV7-2
size: NA
CDR3: CASSPTGRREQYF
DNA: TGTGCCAGCAGCCCAACAGGGCGTCGGGAGCAGTACTTC

J: TRBJ1-1
D: NA
V: TRBV27
size: NA
CDR3: CASRSGAKMNTEAFF
DNA: TGTGCCAGCCGAAGTGGGGCGAAGATGAACACTGAAGCTTTCTTT

J: TRBJ1-1
D: NA
V: TRBV6-5
size: few
CDR3: CASSSQGMNTEAFF
DNA: TGTGCCAGCAGTTCACAGGGTATGAACACTGAAGCTTTCTTT

J: TRBJ2-7
D: TRBD2
V: TRBV5-8
size: NA
CDR3: CASSSLAGAAYEQYF
DNA: TGTGCCAGCAGCTCGCTAGCGGGGGCCGCCTACGAGCAGTACTTC

J: TRBJ1-3
D: NA
V: TRBV7-8
size: NA
CDR3: CASSLARVRHPGNTIYF
DNA: TGTGCCAGCAGCTTAGCGAGGGTGAGACACCCTGGAAACACCATATATTTT

J: TRBJ1-2
D: TRBD1
V: TRBV19
size: NA
CDR3: CASSLRQGGYGYTF
DNA: TGTGCCAGTAGTCTACGACAGGGTGGCTATGGCTACACCTTC

J: TRBJ1-1
D: NA
V: TRBV18
size: NA
CDR3: CASSPLRAGGNTEAFF
DNA: TGTGCCAGCTCACCGCTAAGAGCGGGGGGTAACACTGAAGCTTTCTTT

J: TRBJ1-2
D: TRBD1
V: TRBV23-1
size: NA
CDR3: CASSHFPTGGLGYGYTF
DNA: TGCGCCAGCAGTCATTTCCCGACAGGGGGCCTTGGTTATGGCTACACCTTC

J: TRBJ1-2
D: NA
V: TRBV6-2/TRBV6-3
size: NA
CDR3: CASSQRQESYGYTF
DNA: TGTGCCAGCAGTCAGCGACAGGAAAGCTATGGCTACACCTTC

J: TRBJ1-1
D: NA
V: TRBV19
size: NA
CDR3: CASSLLGSSYTEAFF
DNA: TGTGCCAGTAGCCTTCTTGGTTCCAGTTACACTGAAGCTTTCTTT

J: TRBJ2-1
D: TRBD1
V: TRBV30
size: NA
CDR3: CAWETGGSNNEQFF
DNA: TGTGCCTGGGAAACAGGGGGTAGTAACAATGAGCAGTTCTTC

J: TRBJ1-1
D: NA
V: TRBV11-2
size: NA
CDR3: CASSLASREAFF
DNA: TGTGCCAGCAGCTTAGCCTCCAGAGAAGCTTTCTTT

J: TRBJ1-4
D: TRBD1
V: TRBV20-1
size: few
CDR3: CSASETGGVGEKLFF
DNA: TGCAGTGCTAGTGAGACAGGGGGAGTCGGGGAAAAACTGTTTTTT

J: TRBJ2-5
D: TRBD2
V: TRBV4-2
size: NA
CDR3: CASSQGTSTQYF
DNA: TGTGCCAGCAGCCAAGGGACTAGCACGCAGTACTTC

J: TRBJ2-3
D: TRBD1
V: TRBV9
size: NA
CDR3: CASSSLGQTGTDTQYF
DNA: TGTGCCAGCAGCTCACTGGGACAGACGGGCACAGATACGCAGTATTTT

J: TRBJ1-5
D: NA
V: TRBV6-5
size: NA
CDR3: CASSYNGGDNQPQHF
DNA: TGTGCCAGCAGTTACAACGGCGGGGACAATCAGCCCCAGCATTTT

J: TRBJ1-2
D: TRBD1
V: TRBV3-1/TRBV3-2
size: once
CDR3: CASSARQARTGGYTF
DNA: TGTGCCAGCAGCGCGCGACAGGCCCGGACAGGTGGCTACACCTTC

J: TRBJ1-2
D: TRBD1
V: TRBV5-1
size: NA
CDR3: CASSSFTGTASNYGYTF
DNA: TGCGCCAGCAGTTCCTTCACAGGGACAGCCTCTAACTATGGCTACACCTTC

J: TRBJ1-1
D: NA
V: TRBV11-2
size: NA
CDR3: CASQRTGTLNTEAFF
DNA: TGTGCCAGCCAACGAACGGGTACTCTGAACACTGAAGCTTTCTTT

J: TRBJ2-7
D: NA
V: TRBV13
size: NA
CDR3: CASSSRDNSYEQYF
DNA: TGTGCCAGCAGCTCCCGGGACAACTCCTACGAGCAGTACTTC

J: TRBJ1-1
D: NA
V: TRBV5-1
size: NA
CDR3: CASSLAGIKEENTEAFF
DNA: TGCGCCAGCAGCTTGGCGGGGATTAAGGAGGAGAACACTGAAGCTTTCTTT

J: TRBJ2-1
D: TRBD2
V: TRBV30
size: once
CDR3: CAWSTPGLARYNEQFF
DNA: TGTGCCTGGAGTACTCCGGGACTAGCGAGATACAATGAGCAGTTCTTC

J: TRBJ1-4
D: NA
V: TRBV18
size: NA
CDR3: CASSPGNDEKLFF
DNA: TGTGCCAGCTCACCAGGCAACGATGAAAAACTGTTTTTT

J: TRBJ1-1
D: TRBD1
V: TRBV4-3
size: few
CDR3: CASSPGQGYATEAFF
DNA: TGCGCCAGCAGCCCCGGACAGGGATATGCCACTGAAGCTTTCTTT

J: TRBJ2-1
D: TRBD1
V: TRBV5-8
size: NA
CDR3: CASSLGTGGYNEQFF
DNA: TGTGCCAGCAGCCTAGGGACAGGGGGCTACAATGAGCAGTTCTTC

J: TRBJ1-1
D: TRBD1
V: TRBV3-1/TRBV3-2
size: NA
CDR3: CASSQGVVQGWAFF
DNA: TGTGCCAGCAGCCAAGGAGTCGTACAGGGGTGGGCTTTCTTT

J: TRBJ2-7
D: TRBD2
V: TRBV12-5
size: NA
CDR3: CASGLGTSSYEQYF
DNA: TGTGCTAGTGGCCTCGGGACTAGCTCCTACGAGCAGTACTTC